These 10 T cell receptor beta chains came from one sample sequenced in a study of T cell responses to AZD1222 COVID-19 vaccine. The repertoire was sequenced with immunoSEQ multiplex PCR; TCRdb's copy has only in-frame clones and lacks some. The sample shows 200,000 to 250,000 clones, less than 95% of them seen only once. Sequenced here: peripheral blood, sampled 28 days after the second dose of the MenACWY control vaccine. These TCRs come from an adult who received the MenACWY meningococcal vaccine as a control.

The chain employs TRBV3-1 (or the pseudogene TRBV3-2) and TRBJ1-3; 10 positions match TRBD1. Germline V CDR1 and CDR2: LGHDT, YNNKEL (reference sequence). Germline trimming cut 4 bases from V and 0 bases from J; bases unmatched to any gene: 3. The CDR3 has 16 amino acids. The CDR3 DNA follows: TGTGCCAGCAGCCCCAGGACAGGGGGCTCTGGAAACACCATATATTTT. This encodes CASSPRTGGSGNTIYF.

V gene TRBV4-3 combines with J gene TRBJ2-1; the D is unclear. The CDR3 has 13 amino acids. V was cut by 5 bases and J by 9 bases, with 14 bases left in between. CDR1 LGHNA and CDR2 YSLEER come from the germline V gene. CDR3 protein: CASSFWGGGEQFF. The CDR3 DNA reads TGCGCCAGCAGCTTCTGGGGTGGCGGTGAGCAGTTCTTC.

The chain couples TRBV30 to TRBJ1-6; D is undetermined. Per the germline V gene, CDR1 is GTSNPN and CDR2 is SVGIG (reference sequence). Trimming took 3 bases from V and 7 from J, leaving 10 bases between them. This CDR3 region has 13 residues. The CDR3, as DNA: TGTGCCTGGAGCTCCGGCCTGAATTCACCCCTCCACTTT. Translation: CAWSSGLNSPLHF.

CDR3 residues: CATSDLYRTGVGELFF. CDR3 DNA sequence: TGTGCCACCAGTGATTTGTATAGGACAGGGGTCGGGGAGCTGTTTTTT. The V call is TRBV24-1, the J call TRBJ2-2, with 9 bases that match TRBD1. The CDR3 extends over 16 amino acids. The germline gives CDR1 KGHDR, CDR2 SFDVKD. J lost 7 bases, V lost 0 bases, and 5 bases had no gene match.

J is TRBJ1-5 and V is TRBV5-4; D call uncertain. CDR3 length: 14 amino acids. V lost 4 bases, J lost 3 bases, and 11 bases lay in between. CDR1 SGHNT and CDR2 YYREEE come from the germline V gene (reference sequence). The CDR3 sequence: CASSPDKNNQPQHF. CDR3 bases: TGTGCCAGCAGCCCCGACAAAAACAATCAGCCCCAGCATTTT.

This chain joins TRBV9 and TRBJ2-3; TRBD2 matches at 9 bases. This CDR3 spans 16 amino acids. The V and J ends lost 0 bases and 1 base, in that order; junction bases with no gene match: 3. Germline V gives CDR1 SGDLS, CDR2 YYNGEE. CDR3 amino acids: CASSVALAGGTDTQYF. CDR3 in DNA: TGTGCCAGCAGCGTAGCGTTAGCGGGGGGCACAGATACGCAGTATTTT. The variable domain in full, completed from reference TRBV9 and TRBJ2-3, reads DSGVTQTPKHLITATGQRVTLRCSPRSGDLSVYWYQQSLDQGLQFLIQYYNGEERAKGNILERFSAQQFPDLHSELNLSSLELGDSALYFCASSVALAGGTDTQYFGPGTRLTVL.

The chain recombines TRBV6-4 with TRBJ2-4; D is unresolved. V lost 4 bases and J lost 2, with 12 bases in between. This CDR3 has 15 amino acids. From germline, CDR1 is MRHNA and CDR2 SNTAGT. The CDR3 loop is CASSVGRSPKNIQYF. CDR3 DNA sequence: TGTGCCAGCAGTGTGGGCAGGAGCCCCAAAAACATTCAGTACTTC.

The chain uses TRBV19 and TRBJ2-7; 8 bases match TRBD2. The CDR3 is made up of 15 amino acids. Germline V gene sequence: CDR1 LNHDA, CDR2 SQIVND (reference sequence). V trimming: 5 bases; J trimming: 4 bases; junction bases outside the gene matches: 10. This chain's CDR3 is CASSSSSGRLYEQYF. The CDR3 DNA sequence: TGTGCCAGTAGTTCCTCTAGCGGGCGCCTTTACGAGCAGTACTTC.

The J gene is TRBJ2-7, the V gene TRBV5-1; D not certain. CDR1 SGHRS and CDR2 YFSETQ come from the germline V gene. The CDR3 runs 14 residues. V was pared by 4 bases and J by 2 bases, with 13 bases between. CDR3 amino acids: CASSSRTATYEQYF. The DNA of the CDR3 is TGCGCCAGCAGCAGTCGGACCGCCACCTACGAGCAGTACTTC.

The chain carries TRBV7-2 and TRBJ1-4, with 10 bases fitting TRBD1. CDR3 size: 16 residues. The trim removed 3 bases at V and 7 bases at J, leaving 8 bases unmatched. Germline V gene data show CDR1 as SGHTA and CDR2 as FQGNSA. The CDR3 loop is CASSFRRTGGGEKLFF. The CDR3 DNA reads TGTGCCAGCAGCTTCCGAAGGACAGGGGGAGGTGAAAAACTGTTTTTT.